This is a list of T cell receptor beta chains from one sample in a study of T cell changes during pregnancy in multiple sclerosis. Some clones are missing from TCRdb's copy, which holds only in-frame ones; the method was immunoSEQ multiplex PCR. The sample lists about 43,000 clones, roughly 93% occurring once. The material sequenced was PBMCs (not recorded whether the cells were cultured). The receptors shown here come from a female donor with multiple sclerosis, enrolled in a pregnancy study. CDR3s leave out the opening cysteine and the closing phenylalanine or tryptophan. Each record gives: J gene, V gene, CDR3 protein.

>TRBJ1-2|TRBV5-5
ASRMAQAHGYT
>TRBJ2-7|TRBV5-1
ASSTGQGTSYEQY
>TRBJ2-3|TRBV18
ASSPPWLAGGSSTDTQY
>TRBJ2-7|TRBV7-8
ASSLQREPIYEQY
>TRBJ1-2|TRBV5-1
ASSWGGGQGDQTYGYT
>TRBJ2-1|TRBV4-1
ASSQAGSGRVGNEQF
>TRBJ2-1|TRBV11-3
ASSFTSGGGEQF
>TRBJ2-3|TRBV9
ASSVLAGGGTDTQY
>TRBJ1-2|TRBV11-2
ASSLNLGNYGYT
>TRBJ2-7|TRBV5-4
ASSFGTLSYEQY
>TRBJ2-7|TRBV9
ASSATSGPYEQY
>TRBJ1-2|TRBV28
ASSLGGGGTNYGYT
>TRBJ2-5|TRBV30
AWSFGGVETQY
>TRBJ2-7|TRBV5-8
ASRDRGTYEQY
>TRBJ2-7|TRBV6-6
ASSFRQTHEQY
>TRBJ1-1|TRBV19
ASSEGSRAF
>TRBJ2-2|TRBV7-2
ASSPRPLINTGELF
>TRBJ2-4|TRBV6-1
ASSEMLAKNIQY
>TRBJ1-1|TRBV30
AWSGVSWRTEAF
>TRBJ1-1|TRBV7-2
ASSLGPRNTEAF
>TRBJ2-3|TRBV6-1
ASSLLADTQY
>TRBJ1-1|TRBV9
ASSASDTEAF
>TRBJ2-2|TRBV4-3
ASSSSPGYGELF
>TRBJ2-5|TRBV6-5
ASSYSPDGGETQY
>TRBJ2-2|TRBV7-6
ASTHGPADTGELF
>TRBJ1-1|TRBV12-5
ASGLAGGNTEAF
>TRBJ1-1|TRBV7-2
ASSLQRNTEAF
>TRBJ2-5|TRBV19
ASSKNGETQY
>TRBJ2-2|TRBV27
ASSLFGSAAGELF
>TRBJ2-1|TRBV5-1
ASSPLAGARVNEQF
>TRBJ2-3|TRBV5-6
ASSLGTLEDTQY
>TRBJ2-3|TRBV28
ASGRQGPNTQY
>TRBJ1-4|TRBV27
ASRQTGGNEKLF
>TRBJ2-7|TRBV19
ASSIEGHRSYEQY
>TRBJ2-3|TRBV5-1
ASSWGLAGDSDTQY
>TRBJ2-7|TRBV6-6
ASRPPGGSYEQY
>TRBJ2-1|TRBV15
ATSIARTSAYNEQF
>TRBJ2-7|TRBV2
ASSMAGVYEQY
>TRBJ2-2|TRBV6-4
ASSEGTGNTGELF
>TRBJ1-1|TRBV6-5
ASSYSRSVNTEAF
>TRBJ2-7|TRBV5-1
ASSRGPSSYEQY
>TRBJ1-2|TRBV4-3
ASSQVASLNYGYT
>TRBJ1-1|TRBV2
ASSEGGAGNTEAF
>TRBJ2-1|TRBV9
ASSVGASGTYNEQF
>TRBJ2-2|TRBV10-1
ASSEDHGELF
>TRBJ2-1|TRBV18
ASSPDLTSYNEQF
>TRBJ2-7|TRBV5-4
ASRPDYRYEQY
>TRBJ2-7|TRBV5-1
ASSPLQSAGAYEQY
>TRBJ2-7|TRBV4-1
ASSVYPPGTSGSLVAYEQY
>TRBJ1-1|TRBV27
ASSYGQGSMNTEAF
>TRBJ2-7|TRBV30
ALGLAGGYEQY